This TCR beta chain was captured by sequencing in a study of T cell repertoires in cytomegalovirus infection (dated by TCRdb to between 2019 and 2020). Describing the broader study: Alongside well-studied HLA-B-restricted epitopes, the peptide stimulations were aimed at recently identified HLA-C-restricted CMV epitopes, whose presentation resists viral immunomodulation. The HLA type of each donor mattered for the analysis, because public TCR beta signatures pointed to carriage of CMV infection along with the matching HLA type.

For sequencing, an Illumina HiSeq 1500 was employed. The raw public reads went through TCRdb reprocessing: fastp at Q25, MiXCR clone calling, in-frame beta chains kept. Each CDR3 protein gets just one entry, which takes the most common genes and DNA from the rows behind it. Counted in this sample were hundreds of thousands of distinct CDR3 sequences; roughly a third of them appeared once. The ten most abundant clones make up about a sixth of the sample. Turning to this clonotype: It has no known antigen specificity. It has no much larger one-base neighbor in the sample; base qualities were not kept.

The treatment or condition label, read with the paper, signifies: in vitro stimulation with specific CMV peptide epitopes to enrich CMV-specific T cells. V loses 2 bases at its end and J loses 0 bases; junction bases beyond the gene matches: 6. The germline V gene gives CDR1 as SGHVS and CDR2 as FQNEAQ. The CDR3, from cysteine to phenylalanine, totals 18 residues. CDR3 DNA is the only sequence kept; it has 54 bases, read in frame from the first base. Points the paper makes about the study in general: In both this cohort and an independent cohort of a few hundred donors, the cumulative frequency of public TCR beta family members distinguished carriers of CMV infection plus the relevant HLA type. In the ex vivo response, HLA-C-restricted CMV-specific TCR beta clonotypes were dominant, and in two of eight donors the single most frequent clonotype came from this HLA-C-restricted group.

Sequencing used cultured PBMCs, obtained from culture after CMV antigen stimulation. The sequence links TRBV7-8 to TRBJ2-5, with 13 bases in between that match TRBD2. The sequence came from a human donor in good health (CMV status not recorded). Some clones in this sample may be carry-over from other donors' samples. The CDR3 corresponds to CASSLIKGTSGNQETQYF. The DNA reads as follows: TGTGCCAGCAGCTTAATTAAAGGGACTAGCGGGAACCAAGAGACCCAGTACTTC.